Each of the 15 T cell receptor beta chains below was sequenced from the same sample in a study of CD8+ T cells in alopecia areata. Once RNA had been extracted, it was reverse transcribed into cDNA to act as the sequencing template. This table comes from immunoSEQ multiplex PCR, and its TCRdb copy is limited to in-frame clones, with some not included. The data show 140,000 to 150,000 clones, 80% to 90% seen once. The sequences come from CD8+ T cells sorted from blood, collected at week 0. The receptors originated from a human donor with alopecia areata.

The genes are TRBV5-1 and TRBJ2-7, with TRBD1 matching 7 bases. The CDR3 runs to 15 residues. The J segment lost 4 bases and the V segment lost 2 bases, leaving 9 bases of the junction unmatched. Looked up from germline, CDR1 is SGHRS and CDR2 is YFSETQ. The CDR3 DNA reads TGCGCCAGCAGCTTAACAGGGGCGTCGGGGTACGAGCAGTACTTC. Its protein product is CASSLTGASGYEQYF.

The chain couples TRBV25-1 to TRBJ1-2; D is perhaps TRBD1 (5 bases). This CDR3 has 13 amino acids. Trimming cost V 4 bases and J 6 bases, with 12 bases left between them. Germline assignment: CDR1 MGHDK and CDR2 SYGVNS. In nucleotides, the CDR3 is TGTGCCAGCAGTGTCCGGGACCCAGATGGCTACACCTTC. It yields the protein CASSVRDPDGYTF.

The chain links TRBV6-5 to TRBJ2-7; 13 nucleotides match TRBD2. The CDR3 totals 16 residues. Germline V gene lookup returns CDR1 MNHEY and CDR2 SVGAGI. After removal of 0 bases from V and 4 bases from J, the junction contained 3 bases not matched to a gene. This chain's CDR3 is CASSYSRTSGSYEQYF. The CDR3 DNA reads TGTGCCAGCAGTTACTCGAGGACTAGCGGGAGTTACGAGCAGTACTTC.

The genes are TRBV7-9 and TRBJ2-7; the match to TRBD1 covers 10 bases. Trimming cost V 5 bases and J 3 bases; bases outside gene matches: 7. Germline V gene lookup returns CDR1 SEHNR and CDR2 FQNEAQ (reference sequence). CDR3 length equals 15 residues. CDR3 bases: TGTGCCAGCAGCCCCGCAGGACAGGGGGACTACGAGCAGTACTTC. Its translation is CASSPAGQGDYEQYF.

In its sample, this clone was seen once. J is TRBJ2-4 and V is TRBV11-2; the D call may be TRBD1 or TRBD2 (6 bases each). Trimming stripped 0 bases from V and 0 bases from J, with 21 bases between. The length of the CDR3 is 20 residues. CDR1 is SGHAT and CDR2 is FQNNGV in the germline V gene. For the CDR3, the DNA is TGTGCCAGCAGCTTAGATAAATGGGGGGCCCCCGATCTAGCCAAAAACATTCAGTACTTC. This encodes CASSLDKWGAPDLAKNIQYF.

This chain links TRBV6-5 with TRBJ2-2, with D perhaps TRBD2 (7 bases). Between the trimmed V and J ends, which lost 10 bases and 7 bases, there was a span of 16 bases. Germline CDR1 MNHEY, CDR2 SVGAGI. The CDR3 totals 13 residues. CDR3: CATLGGHGGELFF. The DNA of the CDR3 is TGTGCCACCCTCGGGGGGCATGGCGGGGAGCTGTTTTTT.

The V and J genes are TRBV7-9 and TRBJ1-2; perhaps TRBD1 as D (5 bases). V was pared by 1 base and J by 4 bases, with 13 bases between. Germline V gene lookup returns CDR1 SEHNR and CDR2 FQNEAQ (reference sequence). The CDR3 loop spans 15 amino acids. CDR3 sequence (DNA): TGTGCCAGCAGCTTAGGGGACGGCGAAAGCTATGGCTACACCTTC. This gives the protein CASSLGDGESYGYTF. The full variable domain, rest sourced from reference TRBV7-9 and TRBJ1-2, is DTGVSQNPRHKITKRGQNVTFRCDPISEHNRLYWYRQTLGQGPEFLTYFQNEAQLEKSRLLSDRFSAERPKGSFSTLEIQRTEQGDSAMYLCASSLGDGESYGYTFGSGTRLTVV.

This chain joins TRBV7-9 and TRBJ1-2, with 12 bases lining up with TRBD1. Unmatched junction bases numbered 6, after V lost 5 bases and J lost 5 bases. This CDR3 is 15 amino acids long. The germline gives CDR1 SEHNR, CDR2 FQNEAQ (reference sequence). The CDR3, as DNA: TGTGCCAGCAGCGCGGGACAGGGGGCAGGGTATGGCTACACCTTC. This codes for CASSAGQGAGYGYTF.

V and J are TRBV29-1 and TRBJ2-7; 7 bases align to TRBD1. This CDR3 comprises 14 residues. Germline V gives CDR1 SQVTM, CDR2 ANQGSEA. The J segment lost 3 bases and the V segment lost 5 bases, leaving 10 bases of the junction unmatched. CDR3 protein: CSVINRGERYEQYF. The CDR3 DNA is TGCAGCGTTATCAACAGGGGTGAACGCTACGAGCAGTACTTC.

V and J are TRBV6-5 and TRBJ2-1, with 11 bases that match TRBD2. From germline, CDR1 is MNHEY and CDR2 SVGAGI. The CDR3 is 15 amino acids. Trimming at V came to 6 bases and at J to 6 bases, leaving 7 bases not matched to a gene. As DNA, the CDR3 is TGTGCCAGCAGCCGCACTAGCGGGAGTTTCAATGAGCAGTTCTTC. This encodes CASSRTSGSFNEQFF.

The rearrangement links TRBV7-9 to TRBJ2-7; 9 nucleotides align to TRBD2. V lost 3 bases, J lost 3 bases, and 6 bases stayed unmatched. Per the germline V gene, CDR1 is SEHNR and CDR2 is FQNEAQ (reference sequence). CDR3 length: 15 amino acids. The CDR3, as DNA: TGTGCCAGCAGCTTGGCCAGCGGGGGGCTCTACGAGCAGTACTTC. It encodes CASSLASGGLYEQYF. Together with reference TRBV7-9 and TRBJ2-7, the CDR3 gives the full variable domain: DTGVSQNPRHKITKRGQNVTFRCDPISEHNRLYWYRQTLGQGPEFLTYFQNEAQLEKSRLLSDRFSAERPKGSFSTLEIQRTEQGDSAMYLCASSLASGGLYEQYFGPGTRLTVT.

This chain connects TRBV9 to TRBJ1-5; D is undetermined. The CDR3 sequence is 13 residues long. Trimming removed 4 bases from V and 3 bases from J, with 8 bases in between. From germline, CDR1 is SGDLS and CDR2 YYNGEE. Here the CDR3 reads CASSSGNNQPQHF. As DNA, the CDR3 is TGTGCCAGCAGCTCGGGAAACAATCAGCCCCAGCATTTT.

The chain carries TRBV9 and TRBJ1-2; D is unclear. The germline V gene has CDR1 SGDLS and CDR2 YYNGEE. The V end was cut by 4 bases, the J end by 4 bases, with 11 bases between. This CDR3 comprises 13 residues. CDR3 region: CASSPRAPYGYTF. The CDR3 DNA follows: TGTGCCAGCAGCCCCCGGGCCCCCTATGGCTACACCTTC.

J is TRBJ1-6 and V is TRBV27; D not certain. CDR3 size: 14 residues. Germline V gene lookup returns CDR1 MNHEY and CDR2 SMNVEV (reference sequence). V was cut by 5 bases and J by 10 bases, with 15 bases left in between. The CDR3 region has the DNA TGTGCCAGCAGTGCCGATGGTCTGGGATCACCCCTCCACTTT. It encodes CASSADGLGSPLHF.

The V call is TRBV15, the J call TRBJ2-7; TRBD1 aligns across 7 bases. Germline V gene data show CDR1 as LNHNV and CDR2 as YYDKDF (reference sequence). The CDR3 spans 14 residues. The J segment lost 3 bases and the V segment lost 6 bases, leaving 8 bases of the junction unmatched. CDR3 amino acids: CATSPAAGGYEQYF. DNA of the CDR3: TGTGCCACCAGTCCAGCAGCAGGGGGCTACGAGCAGTACTTC. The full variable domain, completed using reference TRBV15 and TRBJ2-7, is DAMVIQNPRYQVTQFGKPVTLSCSQTLNHNVMYWYQQKSSQAPKLLFHYYDKDFNNEADTPDNFQSRRPNTSFCFLDIRSPGLGDTAMYLCATSPAAGGYEQYFGPGTRLTVT.